The TCR beta chain under discussion was sequenced for a study of glioma-infiltrating T cells after dendritic cell vaccination. Study-wide background: Autologous tumor lysate-pulsed dendritic cell vaccination was given between the early 2000s and the early 2010s. The study's findings and limits: Only a small number of patients had complete blood and tumor samples.

Of note for this clone: What it recognizes is unknown.

The CDR3 totals 12 residues. The germline V gene encodes CDR1 KGHSH and CDR2 LQKENI. Trimming cost V 7 bases and J 6 bases; bases outside gene matches: 5. The PCR used 60 V beta and 13 J beta primers. Generated by immunoSEQ multiplex PCR, the TCRdb table keeps only in-frame clones and is missing some. The table shows fewer than 85,000 clones, with 81% occurring only once. Before vaccination, two weeks after the third vaccination, and at progression, PBMC were collected. This specimen was blood, taken before dendritic cell vaccination. This chain uses TRBV18 with TRBJ1-2, with 7 bases lining up with TRBD1. This sequence originates from a human donor with glioblastoma. The CDR3 DNA reads TGTGCCAGCTATGGGACAGCCGATGGCTACACCTTC. This encodes CASYGTADGYTF.